This T cell receptor beta chain is drawn from a study of CD8 T cells in ankylosing spondylitis. The ends lost 3 bases at V and 6 bases at J; junction bases unmatched: 8. Germline CDR1 is DFQATT and CDR2 is SNEGSKA (reference sequence). This CDR3 has 13 residues. This clonotype has only a few counts. TCRdb re-called the 5' RACE reads through MiXCR, storing one row per CDR3 protein. Of roughly 190,000 distinct CDR3 sequences listed, more than 10% were seen once; the top ten hold about 15%. Sequenced sample: blood, either unsorted or a sorted T cell fraction (not recorded which). The clonotype originates from a male donor with ankylosing spondylitis or in good health (not recorded which). V and J are TRBV20-1 and TRBJ2-7; the match to TRBD2 covers 7 bases. This chain's CDR3 is CSARVAGVPEQYF. CDR3 bases: TGCAGTGCTAGGGTTGCGGGAGTTCCCGAGCAGTACTTC.